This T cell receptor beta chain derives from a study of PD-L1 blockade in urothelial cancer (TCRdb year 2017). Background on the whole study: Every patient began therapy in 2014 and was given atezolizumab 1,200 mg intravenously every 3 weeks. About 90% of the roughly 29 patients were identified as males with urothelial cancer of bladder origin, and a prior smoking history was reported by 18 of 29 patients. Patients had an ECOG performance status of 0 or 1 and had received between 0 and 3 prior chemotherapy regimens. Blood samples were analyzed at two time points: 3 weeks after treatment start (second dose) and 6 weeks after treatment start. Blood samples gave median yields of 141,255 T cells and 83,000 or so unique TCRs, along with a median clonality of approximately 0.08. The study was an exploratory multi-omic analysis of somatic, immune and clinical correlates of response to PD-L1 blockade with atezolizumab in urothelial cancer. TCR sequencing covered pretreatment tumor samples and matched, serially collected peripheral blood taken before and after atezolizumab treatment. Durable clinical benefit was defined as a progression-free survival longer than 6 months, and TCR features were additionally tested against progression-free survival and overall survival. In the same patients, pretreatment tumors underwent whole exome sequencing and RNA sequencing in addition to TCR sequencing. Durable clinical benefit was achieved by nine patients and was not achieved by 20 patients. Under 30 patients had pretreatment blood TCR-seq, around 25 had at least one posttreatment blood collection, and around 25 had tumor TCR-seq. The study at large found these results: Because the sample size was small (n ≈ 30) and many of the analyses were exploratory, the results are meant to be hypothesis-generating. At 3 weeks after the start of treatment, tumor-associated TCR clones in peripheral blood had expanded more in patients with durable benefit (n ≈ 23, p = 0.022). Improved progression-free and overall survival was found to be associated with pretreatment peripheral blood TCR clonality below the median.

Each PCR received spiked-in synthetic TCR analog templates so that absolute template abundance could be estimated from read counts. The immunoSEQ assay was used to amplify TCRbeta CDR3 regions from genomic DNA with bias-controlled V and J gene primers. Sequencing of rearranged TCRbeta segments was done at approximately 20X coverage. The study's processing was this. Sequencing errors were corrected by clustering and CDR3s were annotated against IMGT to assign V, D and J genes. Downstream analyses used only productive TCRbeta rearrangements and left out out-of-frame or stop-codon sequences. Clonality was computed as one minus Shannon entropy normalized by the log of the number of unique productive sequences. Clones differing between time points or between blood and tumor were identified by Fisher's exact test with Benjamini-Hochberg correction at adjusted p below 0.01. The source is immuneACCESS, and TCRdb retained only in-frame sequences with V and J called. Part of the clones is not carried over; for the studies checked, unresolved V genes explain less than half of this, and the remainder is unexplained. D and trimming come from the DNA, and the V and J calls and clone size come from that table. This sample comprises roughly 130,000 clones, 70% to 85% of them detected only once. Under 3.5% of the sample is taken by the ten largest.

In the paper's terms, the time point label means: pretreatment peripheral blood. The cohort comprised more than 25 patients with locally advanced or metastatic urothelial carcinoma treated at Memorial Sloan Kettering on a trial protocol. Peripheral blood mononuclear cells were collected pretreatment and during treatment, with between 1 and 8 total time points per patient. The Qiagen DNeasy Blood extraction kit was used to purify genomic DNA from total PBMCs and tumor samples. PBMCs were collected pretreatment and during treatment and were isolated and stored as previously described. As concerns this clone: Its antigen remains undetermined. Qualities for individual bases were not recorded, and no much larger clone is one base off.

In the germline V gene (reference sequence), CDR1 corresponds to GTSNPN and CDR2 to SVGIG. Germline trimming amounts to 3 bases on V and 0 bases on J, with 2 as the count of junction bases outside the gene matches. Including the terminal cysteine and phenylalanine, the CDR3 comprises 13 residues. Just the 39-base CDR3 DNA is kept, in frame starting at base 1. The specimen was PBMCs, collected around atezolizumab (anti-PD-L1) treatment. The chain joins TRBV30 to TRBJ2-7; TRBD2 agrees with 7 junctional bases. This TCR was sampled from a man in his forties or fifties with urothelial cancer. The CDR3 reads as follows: CAWRGGSSYEQYF. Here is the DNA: TGTGCCTGGAGGGGCGGGAGCTCCTACGAGCAGTACTTC. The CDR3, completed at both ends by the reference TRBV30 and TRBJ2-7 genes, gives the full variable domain SQTIHQWPATLVQPVGSPLSLECTVEGTSNPNLYWYRQAAGRGLQLLFYSVGIGQISSEVPQNLSASRPQDRQFILSSKKLLLSDSGFYLCAWRGGSSYEQYFGPGTRLTVT.